These T cell receptor beta chains were read from a single sample in a study of T cell changes during pregnancy in multiple sclerosis. This table comes from immunoSEQ multiplex PCR, and its TCRdb copy is limited to in-frame clones, with some not included. The table lists tens of thousands of clones, about 93% of them singletons. The source was CD4+ T cells from peripheral blood mononuclear cells, collected in the third trimester of pregnancy. The receptors originated from a female donor in good health, enrolled as a control in a pregnancy study. The CDR3 runs from the conserved cysteine through the conserved F or W. The order of the fields is D gene, V gene, J gene, CDR3 DNA, CDR3 protein. D genes are given only for firm matches.

D gene: TRBD1
V gene: TRBV6-5
J gene: TRBJ1-2
CDR3 DNA: TGTGCCAGCAGTTACGGGACAGGGCGGGGGGGCTACACCTTC
CDR3 protein: CASSYGTGRGGYTF

D gene: NA
V gene: TRBV7-9
J gene: TRBJ1-5
CDR3 DNA: TGTGCCAGCAGCAAAGGGGGGGGTTGGGGCAATCAGCCCCAGCATTTT
CDR3 protein: CASSKGGGWGNQPQHF

D gene: TRBD2
V gene: TRBV6-5
J gene: TRBJ2-1
CDR3 DNA: TGTGCCAGCAGTTCACGCCCTAGCGGTGAGCAGTTCTTC
CDR3 protein: CASSSRPSGEQFF

D gene: TRBD2
V gene: TRBV2
J gene: TRBJ2-3
CDR3 DNA: TGTGCCAGCAATGAACTAGCGGGGAGCTTAGATACGCAGTATTTT
CDR3 protein: CASNELAGSLDTQYF

D gene: NA
V gene: TRBV19
J gene: TRBJ1-1
CDR3 DNA: TGTGCCAGTTGGGAGGGGGGGACTGAAGCTTTCTTT
CDR3 protein: CASWEGGTEAFF

D gene: NA
V gene: TRBV28
J gene: TRBJ2-7
CDR3 DNA: TGTGCCAGCACAGGTATCCAGGACGAGCAGTACTTC
CDR3 protein: CASTGIQDEQYF

D gene: NA
V gene: TRBV6-6
J gene: TRBJ2-4
CDR3 DNA: TGTGCCAGCGACCCGGGACAAAAAAACATTCAGTACTTC
CDR3 protein: CASDPGQKNIQYF

D gene: TRBD1
V gene: TRBV5-3
J gene: TRBJ1-1
CDR3 DNA: TGTGCCAGAAGCGAGCTTCGGGACAGGGGGACTGAAGCTTTCTTT
CDR3 protein: CARSELRDRGTEAFF

D gene: TRBD1
V gene: TRBV5-6
J gene: TRBJ1-3
CDR3 DNA: TGTGCCAGCAGCTTGGGGACAGGGGCCTCTGGAAACACCATATATTTT
CDR3 protein: CASSLGTGASGNTIYF

D gene: NA
V gene: TRBV5-5
J gene: TRBJ2-3
CDR3 DNA: TGTGCCAGCAGCCTCGAAGGAGAGCGGAGGGTGGATACGCAGTATTTT
CDR3 protein: CASSLEGERRVDTQYF

D gene: TRBD1
V gene: TRBV6-1
J gene: TRBJ1-4
CDR3 DNA: TGTGCCAGCAGTGAGGGACAGGGGTGGGAAAAACTGTTTTTT
CDR3 protein: CASSEGQGWEKLFF

D gene: NA
V gene: TRBV19
J gene: TRBJ1-2
CDR3 DNA: TGTGCCAGTAGGAGCAGCGGGGGGGGGCCTTATGGCTACACCTTC
CDR3 protein: CASRSSGGGPYGYTF

D gene: NA
V gene: TRBV2
J gene: TRBJ2-1
CDR3 DNA: TGTGCCAGCAAGGGCGGGACCTACAATGAGCAGTTCTTC
CDR3 protein: CASKGGTYNEQFF

D gene: TRBD1
V gene: TRBV7-9
J gene: TRBJ2-7
CDR3 DNA: TGTGCCAGCAGCTTAGAGGACAGGGCGCAGTACTTC
CDR3 protein: CASSLEDRAQYF

D gene: TRBD2
V gene: TRBV5-8
J gene: TRBJ2-5
CDR3 DNA: TGTGCCAGCAGCAGGGGACTAGCGGGGGGGGAGACCCAGTACTTC
CDR3 protein: CASSRGLAGGETQYF

D gene: NA
V gene: TRBV11-2
J gene: TRBJ2-2
CDR3 DNA: TGTGCCAGCAGCTTGAGGGCGGACTTGAACACCGGGGAGCTGTTTTTT
CDR3 protein: CASSLRADLNTGELFF

D gene: NA
V gene: TRBV5-1
J gene: TRBJ2-5
CDR3 DNA: TGCGCCAGCAGCTCCCAGGGGAACGGGGAGACCCAGTACTTC
CDR3 protein: CASSSQGNGETQYF

D gene: NA
V gene: TRBV6-5
J gene: TRBJ1-5
CDR3 DNA: TGTGCCAGCAGGAACAGGGTCCTTAGCAATCAGCCCCAGCATTTT
CDR3 protein: CASRNRVLSNQPQHF

D gene: TRBD1
V gene: TRBV28
J gene: TRBJ2-7
CDR3 DNA: TGTGCCAGTCACGAGACAGGGGCGCTCTACGAGCAGTACTTC
CDR3 protein: CASHETGALYEQYF

D gene: TRBD2
V gene: TRBV10-3
J gene: TRBJ2-3
CDR3 DNA: TGTGCCATCAGTGAGTCGAGAGGACTAGCGGGAGGGTATCAAGATACGCAGTATTTT
CDR3 protein: CAISESRGLAGGYQDTQYF

D gene: NA
V gene: TRBV5-1
J gene: TRBJ1-1
CDR3 DNA: TGCGCCAGCAGCCCGCACCTAGGACAGATTCCGCAGAACACTGAAGCTTTCTTT
CDR3 protein: CASSPHLGQIPQNTEAFF